This is a list of T cell receptor beta chains from one sample in a study of T cell responses to AZD1222 COVID-19 vaccine. The repertoire was sequenced with immunoSEQ multiplex PCR; TCRdb's copy has only in-frame clones and lacks some. The sample has about 130,000 clones; roughly nine tenths are singletons. Sequenced material: peripheral blood, taken on day 0 of AZD1222 vaccination. These receptor sequences come from an adult in good health. CDR3s include the opening cysteine and the closing phenylalanine or tryptophan. The D gene is left open where the match is weak. Rows may omit the clone size; those that give it use once, few, many or a size class.

.	16	TRBV29-1	TRBJ1-1	.	CSVTTFMGLMNTEAFF	TGCAGCGTCACAACTTTTATGGGACTTATGAACACTGAAGCTTTCTTT
.	16	TRBV6-2/TRBV6-3	TRBJ1-1	few	CASSSRGSLRLTEAFF	TGTGCCAGCAGTTCGAGGGGGAGTCTTCGATTGACTGAAGCTTTCTTT
.	14	TRBV7-6	TRBJ2-3	.	CASRSVASTDTQYF	TGTGCCAGCAGGTCGGTGGCCTCAACAGATACGCAGTATTTT
.	15	TRBV28	TRBJ2-7	.	CASRTLVQESYEQYF	TGTGCCAGCAGGACTCTCGTGCAGGAGAGCTACGAGCAGTACTTC
.	14	TRBV7-2	TRBJ2-7	.	CASSLFPGPYEQYF	TGTGCCAGCAGCTTATTTCCAGGCCCCTACGAGCAGTACTTC
TRBD2	16	TRBV19	TRBJ2-4	.	CASSAWGGDAKNIQYF	TGTGCCAGTAGTGCCTGGGGGGGGGATGCCAAAAACATTCAGTACTTC
.	12	TRBV28	TRBJ2-3	.	CASSTQTDTQYF	TGTGCCAGCAGCACCCAGACAGATACGCAGTATTTT
.	13	TRBV5-4	TRBJ2-2	.	CASSYGQSGELFF	TGTGCCAGCAGCTACGGACAGTCCGGGGAGCTGTTTTTT
.	14	TRBV5-1	TRBJ1-5	.	CASSFGGVNQPQHF	TGCGCCAGCAGCTTTGGGGGAGTCAATCAGCCCCAGCATTTT
TRBD2	17	TRBV4-2	TRBJ2-7	.	CASSQDVGLALSYEQYF	TGTGCCAGCAGCCAAGATGTGGGACTAGCTCTATCCTACGAGCAGTACTTC
.	15	TRBV28	TRBJ2-7	.	CASSFEQGGYDEQYF	TGTGCCAGCAGTTTTGAACAGGGGGGGTATGACGAGCAGTACTTC
.	14	TRBV6-5	TRBJ2-7	.	CASSKGGVGYEQYF	TGTGCCAGCAGCAAGGGGGGCGTCGGCTACGAGCAGTACTTC
TRBD1	13	TRBV23-1	TRBJ2-7	.	CASTSATGDQQYF	TGCGCCAGCACCTCGGCAACAGGGGACCAGCAGTACTTC
.	15	TRBV2	TRBJ1-6	once	CASSEVIGTNSPLHF	TGTGCCAGCAGTGAGGTAATAGGCACCAATTCACCCCTCCACTTT
TRBD1	15	TRBV7-2	TRBJ2-7	few	CASSLGPGQGREQYF	TGTGCCAGCAGCTTAGGCCCTGGACAGGGGCGCGAGCAGTACTTC
TRBD1	15	TRBV2	TRBJ2-7	.	CASREGTVSSYEQYF	TGTGCCAGCAGGGAAGGGACAGTTAGCTCCTACGAGCAGTACTTC
.	13	TRBV15	TRBJ1-6	.	CATSGQGDSPLHF	TGTGCCACCAGCGGTCAGGGTGACTCACCCCTCCACTTT
TRBD1	13	TRBV18	TRBJ1-2	.	CASSEDRAYGYTF	TGTGCCAGCTCAGAGGACAGGGCCTATGGCTACACCTTC
.	13	TRBV15	TRBJ2-7	.	CATSSSPRDEQYF	TGTGCCACCAGCAGCTCCCCCCGCGACGAGCAGTACTTC
TRBD1	15	TRBV5-4	TRBJ2-2	once	CASSSRQGGTGELFF	TGTGCCAGCAGCTCCCGACAGGGTGGCACCGGGGAGCTGTTTTTT
.	15	TRBV9	TRBJ1-6	.	CASSVGSAYNSPLHF	TGTGCCAGCAGCGTAGGGTCAGCCTATAATTCACCCCTCCACTTT
.	14	TRBV27	TRBJ2-7	.	CASSLYGRGYEQYF	TGTGCCAGCAGTTTATACGGCAGGGGCTACGAGCAGTACTTC
.	12	TRBV4-1	TRBJ2-1	.	CASSPVSDEQFF	TGCGCCAGCAGCCCAGTCTCGGATGAGCAGTTCTTC
TRBD1	16	TRBV7-2	TRBJ1-1	.	CASSTSDRGRSIEAFF	TGTGCCAGCAGCACCTCGGACAGGGGGCGAAGTATTGAAGCTTTCTTT